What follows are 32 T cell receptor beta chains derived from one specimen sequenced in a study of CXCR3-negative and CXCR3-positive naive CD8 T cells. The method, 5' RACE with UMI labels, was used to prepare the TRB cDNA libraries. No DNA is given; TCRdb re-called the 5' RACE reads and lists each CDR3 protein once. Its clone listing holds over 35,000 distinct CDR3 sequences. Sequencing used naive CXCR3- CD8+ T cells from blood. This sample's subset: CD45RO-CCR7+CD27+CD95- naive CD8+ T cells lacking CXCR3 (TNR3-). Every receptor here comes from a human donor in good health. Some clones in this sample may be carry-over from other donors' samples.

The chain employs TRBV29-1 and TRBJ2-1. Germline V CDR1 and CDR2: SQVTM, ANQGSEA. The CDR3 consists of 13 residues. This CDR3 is CSVGRGSVNEQFF.

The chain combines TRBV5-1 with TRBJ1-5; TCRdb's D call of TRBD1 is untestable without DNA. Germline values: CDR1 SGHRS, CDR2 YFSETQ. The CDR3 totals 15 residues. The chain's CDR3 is CARTGTGNSNQPQHF.

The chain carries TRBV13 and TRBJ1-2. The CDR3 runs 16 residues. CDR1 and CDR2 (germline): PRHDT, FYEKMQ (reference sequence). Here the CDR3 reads CASSPDSRGENYGYTF. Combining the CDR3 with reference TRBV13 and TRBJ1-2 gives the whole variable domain AAGVIQSPRHLIKEKRETATLKCYPIPRHDTVYWYQQGPGQDPQFLISFYEKMQSDKGSIPDRFSAQQFSDYHSELNMSSLELGDSALYFCASSPDSRGENYGYTFGSGTRLTVV.

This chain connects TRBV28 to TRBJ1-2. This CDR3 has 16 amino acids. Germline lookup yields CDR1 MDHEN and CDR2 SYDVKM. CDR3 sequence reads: CASSLFSGPSNYGYTF.

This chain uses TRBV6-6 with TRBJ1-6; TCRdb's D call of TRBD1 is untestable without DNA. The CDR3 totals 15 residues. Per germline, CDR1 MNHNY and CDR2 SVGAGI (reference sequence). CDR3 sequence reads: CASSYSSGQDSPLHF.

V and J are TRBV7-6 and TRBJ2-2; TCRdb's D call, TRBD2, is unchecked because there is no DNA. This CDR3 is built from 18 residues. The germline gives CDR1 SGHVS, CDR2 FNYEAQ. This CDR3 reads CASSLGASGSSTTGELFF. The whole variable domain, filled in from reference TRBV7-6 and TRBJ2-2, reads GAGVSQSPRYKVTKRGQDVALRCDPISGHVSLYWYRQALGQGPEFLTYFNYEAQQDKSGLPNDRFSAERPEGSISTLTIQRTEQRDSAMYRCASSLGASGSSTTGELFFGEGSRLTVL.

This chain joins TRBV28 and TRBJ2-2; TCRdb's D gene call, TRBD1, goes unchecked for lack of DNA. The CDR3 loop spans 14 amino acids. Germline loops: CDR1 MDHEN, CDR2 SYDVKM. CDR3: CASSPGRMLLLLFF.

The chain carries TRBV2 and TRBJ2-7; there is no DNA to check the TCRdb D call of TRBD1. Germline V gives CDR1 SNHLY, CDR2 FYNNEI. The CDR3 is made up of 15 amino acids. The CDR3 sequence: CASSVTGGSSYEQYF. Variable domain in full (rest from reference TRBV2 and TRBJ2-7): EPEVTQTPSHQVTQMGQEVILRCVPISNHLYFYWYRQILGQKVEFLVSFYNNEISEKSEIFDDQFSVERPDGSNFTLKIRSTKLEDSAMYFCASSVTGGSSYEQYFGPGTRLTVT.

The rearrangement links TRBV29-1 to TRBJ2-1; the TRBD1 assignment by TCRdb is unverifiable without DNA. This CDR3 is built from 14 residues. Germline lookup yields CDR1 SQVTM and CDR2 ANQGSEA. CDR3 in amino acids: CSANRGTGNNEQFF.

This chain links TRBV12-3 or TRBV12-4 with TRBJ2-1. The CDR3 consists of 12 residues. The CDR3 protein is CASSSGSYEQFF.

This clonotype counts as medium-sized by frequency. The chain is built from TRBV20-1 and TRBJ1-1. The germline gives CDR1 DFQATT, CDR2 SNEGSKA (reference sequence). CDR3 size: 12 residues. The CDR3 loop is CSATRRDTEAFF.

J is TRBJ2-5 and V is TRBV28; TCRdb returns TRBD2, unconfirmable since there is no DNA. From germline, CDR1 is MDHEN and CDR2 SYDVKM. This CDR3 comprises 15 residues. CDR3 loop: CASRSPSGMEETQYF.

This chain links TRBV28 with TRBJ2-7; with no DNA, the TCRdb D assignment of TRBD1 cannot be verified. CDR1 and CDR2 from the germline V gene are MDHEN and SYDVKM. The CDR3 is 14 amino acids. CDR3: CASRRQGGIYEQYF.

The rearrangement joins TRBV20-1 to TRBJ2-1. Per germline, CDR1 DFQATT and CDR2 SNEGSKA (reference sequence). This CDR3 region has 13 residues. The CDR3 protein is CSAREGPYNEQFF.

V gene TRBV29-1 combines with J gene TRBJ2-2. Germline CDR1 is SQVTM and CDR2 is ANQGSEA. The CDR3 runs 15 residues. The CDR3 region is CSAAGRAPNTGELFF.

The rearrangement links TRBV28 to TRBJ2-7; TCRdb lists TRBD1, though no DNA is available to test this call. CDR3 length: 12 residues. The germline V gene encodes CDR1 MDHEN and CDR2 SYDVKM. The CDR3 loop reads CASTTGSYEQYF.

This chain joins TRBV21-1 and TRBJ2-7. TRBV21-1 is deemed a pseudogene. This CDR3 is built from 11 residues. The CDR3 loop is CASSKAYEQYF.

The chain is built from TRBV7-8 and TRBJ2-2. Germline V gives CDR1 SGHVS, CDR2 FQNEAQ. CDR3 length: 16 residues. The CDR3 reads CASSFGYLGDLGELFF.

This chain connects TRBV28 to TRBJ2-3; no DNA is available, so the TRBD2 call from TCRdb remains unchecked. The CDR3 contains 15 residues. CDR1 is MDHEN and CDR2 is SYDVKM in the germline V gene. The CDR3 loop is CASSFGRGGLDTQYF. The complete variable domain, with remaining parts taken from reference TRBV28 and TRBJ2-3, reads DVKVTQSSRYLVKRTGEKVFLECVQDMDHENMFWYRQDPGLGLRLIYFSYDVKMKEKGDIPEGYSVSREKKERFSLILESASTNQTSMYLCASSFGRGGLDTQYFGPGTRLTVL.

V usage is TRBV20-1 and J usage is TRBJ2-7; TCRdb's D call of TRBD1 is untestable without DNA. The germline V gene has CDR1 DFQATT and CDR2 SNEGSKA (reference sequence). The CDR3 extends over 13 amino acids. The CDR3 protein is CSAENPTGYEQYF.

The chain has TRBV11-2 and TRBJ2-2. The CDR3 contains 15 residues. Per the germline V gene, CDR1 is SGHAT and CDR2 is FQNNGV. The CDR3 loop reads CASSADGLNTGELFF.

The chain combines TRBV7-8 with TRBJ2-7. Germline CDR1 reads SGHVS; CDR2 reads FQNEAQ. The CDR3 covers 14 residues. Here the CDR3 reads CASSSATGNDEQYF.

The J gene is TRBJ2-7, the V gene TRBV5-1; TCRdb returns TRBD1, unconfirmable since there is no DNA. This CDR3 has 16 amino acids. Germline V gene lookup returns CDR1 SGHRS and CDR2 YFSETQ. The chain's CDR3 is CASSLGHGQVTYEQYF.

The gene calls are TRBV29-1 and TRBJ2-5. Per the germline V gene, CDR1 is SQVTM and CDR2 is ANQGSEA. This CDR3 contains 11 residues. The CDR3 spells CSVEASETQYF.

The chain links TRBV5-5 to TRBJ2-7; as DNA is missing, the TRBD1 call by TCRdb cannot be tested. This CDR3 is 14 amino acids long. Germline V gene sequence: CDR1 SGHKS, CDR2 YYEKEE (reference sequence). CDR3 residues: CASSLGTGVNEQYF.

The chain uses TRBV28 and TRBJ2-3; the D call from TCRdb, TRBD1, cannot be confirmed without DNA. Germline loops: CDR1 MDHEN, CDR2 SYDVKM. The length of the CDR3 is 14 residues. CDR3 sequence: CASSSGTEPDTQYF. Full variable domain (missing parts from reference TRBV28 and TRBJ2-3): DVKVTQSSRYLVKRTGEKVFLECVQDMDHENMFWYRQDPGLGLRLIYFSYDVKMKEKGDIPEGYSVSREKKERFSLILESASTNQTSMYLCASSSGTEPDTQYFGPGTRLTVL.

The CDR3 region is CASSLRTIHQETQYF. The chain links TRBV12-3 or TRBV12-4 to TRBJ2-5; without DNA, the TCRdb call of TRBD1 cannot be checked. CDR3 length equals 15 residues.

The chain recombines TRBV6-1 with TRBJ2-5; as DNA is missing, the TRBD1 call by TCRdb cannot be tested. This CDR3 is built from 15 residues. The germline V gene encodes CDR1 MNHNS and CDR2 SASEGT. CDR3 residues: CASSDPGDLQETQYF.

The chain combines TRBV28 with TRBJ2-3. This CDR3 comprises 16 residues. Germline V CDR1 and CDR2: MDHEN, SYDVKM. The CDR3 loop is CASSSRSLVPTDTQYF.

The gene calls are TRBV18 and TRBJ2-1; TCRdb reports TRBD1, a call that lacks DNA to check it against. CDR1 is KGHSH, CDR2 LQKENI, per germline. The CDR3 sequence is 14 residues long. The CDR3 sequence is CASSLDREGNEQFF.

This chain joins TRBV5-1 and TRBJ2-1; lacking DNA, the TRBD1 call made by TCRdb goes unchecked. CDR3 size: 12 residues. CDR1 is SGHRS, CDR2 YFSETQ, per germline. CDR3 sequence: CASRNRGNEQFF.

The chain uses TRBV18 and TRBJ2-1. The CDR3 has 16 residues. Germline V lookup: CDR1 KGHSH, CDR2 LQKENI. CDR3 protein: CASSPPWGTAYNEQFF.